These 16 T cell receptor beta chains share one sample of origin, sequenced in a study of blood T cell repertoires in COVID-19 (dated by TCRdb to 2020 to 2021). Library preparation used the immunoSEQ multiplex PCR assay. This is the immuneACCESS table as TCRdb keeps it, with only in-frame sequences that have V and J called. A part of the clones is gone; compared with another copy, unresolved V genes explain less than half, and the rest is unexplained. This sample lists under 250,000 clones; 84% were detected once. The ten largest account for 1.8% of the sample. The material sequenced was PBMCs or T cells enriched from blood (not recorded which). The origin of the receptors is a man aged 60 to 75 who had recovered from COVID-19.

The CDR3 loop is CASSTTSGFTDTQYF. The CDR3 nucleotides read TGTGCCAGCAGCACTACTAGCGGGTTTACAGATACGCAGTATTTT. This chain joins TRBV11-2 and TRBJ2-3, with 9 bases aligning to TRBD2. The CDR3 is 15 amino acids. Germline V CDR1 and CDR2: SGHAT, FQNNGV. Germline trimming cut 5 bases from V and 3 bases from J; bases unmatched to any gene: 6.

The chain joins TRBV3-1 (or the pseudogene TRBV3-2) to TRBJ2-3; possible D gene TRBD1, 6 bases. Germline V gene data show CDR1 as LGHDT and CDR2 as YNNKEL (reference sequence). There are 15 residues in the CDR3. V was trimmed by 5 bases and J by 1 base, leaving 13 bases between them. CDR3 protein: CASSGGQWGTDTQYF. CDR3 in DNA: TGTGCCAGCAGCGGGGGACAATGGGGCACAGATACGCAGTATTTT.

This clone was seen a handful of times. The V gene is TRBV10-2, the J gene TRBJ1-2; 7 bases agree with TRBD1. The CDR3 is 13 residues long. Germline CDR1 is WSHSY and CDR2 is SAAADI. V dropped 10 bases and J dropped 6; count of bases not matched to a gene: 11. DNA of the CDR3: TGCGCCAACTCGCAGACAGGGACCCATGGCTACACCTTC. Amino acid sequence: CANSQTGTHGYTF.

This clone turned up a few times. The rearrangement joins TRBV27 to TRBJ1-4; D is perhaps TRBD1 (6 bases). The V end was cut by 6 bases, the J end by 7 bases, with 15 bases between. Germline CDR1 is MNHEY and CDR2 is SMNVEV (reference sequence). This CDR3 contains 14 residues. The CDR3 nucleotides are TGTGCCAGCAGCCAAGGACAGTTCGGTGAAAAACTGTTTTTT. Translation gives CASSQGQFGEKLFF.

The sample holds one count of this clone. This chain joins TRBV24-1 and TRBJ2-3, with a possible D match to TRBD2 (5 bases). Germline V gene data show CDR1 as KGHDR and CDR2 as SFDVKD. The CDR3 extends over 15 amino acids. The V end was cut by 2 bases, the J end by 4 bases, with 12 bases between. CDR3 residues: CATSDSRRFPDTQYF. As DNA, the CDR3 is TGTGCCACCAGTGATTCCAGGAGGTTCCCAGATACGCAGTATTTT.

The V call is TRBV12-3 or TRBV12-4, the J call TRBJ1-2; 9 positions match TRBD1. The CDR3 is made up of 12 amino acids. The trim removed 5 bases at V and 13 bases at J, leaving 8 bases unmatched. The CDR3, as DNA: TGTGCCAGCAGTACGCGGACAGGGGCACCCACCTTC. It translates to CASSTRTGAPTF.

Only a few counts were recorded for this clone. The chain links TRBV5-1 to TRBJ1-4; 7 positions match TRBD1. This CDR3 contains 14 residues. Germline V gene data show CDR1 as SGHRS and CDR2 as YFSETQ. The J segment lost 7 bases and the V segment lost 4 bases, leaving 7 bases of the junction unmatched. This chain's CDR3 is CASSLTGNVEKLFF. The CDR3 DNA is TGCGCCAGCAGCCTGACAGGGAATGTTGAAAAACTGTTTTTT.

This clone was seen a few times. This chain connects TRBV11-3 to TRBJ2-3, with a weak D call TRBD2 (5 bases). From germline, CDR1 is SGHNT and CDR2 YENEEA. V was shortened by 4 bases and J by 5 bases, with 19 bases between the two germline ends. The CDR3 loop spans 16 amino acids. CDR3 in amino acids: CASSSPWRMAGDTQYF. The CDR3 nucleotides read TGTGCCAGCAGCTCACCGTGGAGGATGGCGGGAGATACGCAGTATTTT.

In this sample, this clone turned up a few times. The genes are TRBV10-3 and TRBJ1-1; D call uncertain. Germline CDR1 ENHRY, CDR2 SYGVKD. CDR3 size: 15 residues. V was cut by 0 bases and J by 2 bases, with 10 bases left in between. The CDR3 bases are TGTGCCATCAGTGAGTCCCCCCACACAAACACTGAAGCTTTCTTT. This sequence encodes CAISESPHTNTEAFF.

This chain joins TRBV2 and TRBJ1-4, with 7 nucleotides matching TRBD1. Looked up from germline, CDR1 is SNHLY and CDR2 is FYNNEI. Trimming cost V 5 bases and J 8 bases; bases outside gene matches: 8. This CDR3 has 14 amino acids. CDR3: CASSRQGVDEKLFF. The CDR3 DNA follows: TGTGCCAGCAGTCGACAGGGTGTGGACGAAAAACTGTTTTTT. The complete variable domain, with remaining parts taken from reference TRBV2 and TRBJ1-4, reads EPEVTQTPSHQVTQMGQEVILRCVPISNHLYFYWYRQILGQKVEFLVSFYNNEISEKSEIFDDQFSVERPDGSNFTLKIRSTKLEDSAMYFCASSRQGVDEKLFFGSGTQLSVL.

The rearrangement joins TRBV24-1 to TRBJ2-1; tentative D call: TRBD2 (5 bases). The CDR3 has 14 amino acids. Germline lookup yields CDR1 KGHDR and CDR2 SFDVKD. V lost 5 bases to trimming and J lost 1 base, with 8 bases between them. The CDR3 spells CATSVRESYNEQFF. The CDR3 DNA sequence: TGTGCCACCAGTGTAAGGGAGTCCTACAATGAGCAGTTCTTC.

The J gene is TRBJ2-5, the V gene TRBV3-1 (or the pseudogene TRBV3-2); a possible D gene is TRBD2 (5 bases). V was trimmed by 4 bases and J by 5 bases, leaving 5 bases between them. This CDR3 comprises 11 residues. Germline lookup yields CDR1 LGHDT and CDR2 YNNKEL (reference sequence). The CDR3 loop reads CASSPGETQYF. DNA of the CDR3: TGTGCCAGCAGCCCGGGGGAGACCCAGTACTTC.

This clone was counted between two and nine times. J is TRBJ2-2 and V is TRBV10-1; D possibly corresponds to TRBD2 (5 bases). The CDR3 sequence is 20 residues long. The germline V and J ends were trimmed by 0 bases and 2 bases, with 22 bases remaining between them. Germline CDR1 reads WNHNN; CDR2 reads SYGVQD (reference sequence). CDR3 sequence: CASSESFTPGEGTNTGELFF. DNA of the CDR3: TGCGCCAGCAGTGAGTCGTTCACCCCCGGTGAGGGTACCAACACCGGGGAGCTGTTTTTT.

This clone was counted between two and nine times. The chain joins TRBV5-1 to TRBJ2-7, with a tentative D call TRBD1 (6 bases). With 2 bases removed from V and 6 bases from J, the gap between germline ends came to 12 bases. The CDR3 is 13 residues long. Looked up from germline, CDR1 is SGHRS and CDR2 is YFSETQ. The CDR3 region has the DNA TGCGCCAGCAGCTTTTGGGGGCTCAGCGAGCAGTACTTC. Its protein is CASSFWGLSEQYF.

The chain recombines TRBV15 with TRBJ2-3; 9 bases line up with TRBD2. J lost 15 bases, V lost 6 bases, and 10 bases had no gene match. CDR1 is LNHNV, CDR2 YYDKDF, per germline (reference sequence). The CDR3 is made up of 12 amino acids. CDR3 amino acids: CATRQSSGVLYF. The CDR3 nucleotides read TGTGCCACCAGACAGTCTAGCGGGGTTCTTTATTTT.

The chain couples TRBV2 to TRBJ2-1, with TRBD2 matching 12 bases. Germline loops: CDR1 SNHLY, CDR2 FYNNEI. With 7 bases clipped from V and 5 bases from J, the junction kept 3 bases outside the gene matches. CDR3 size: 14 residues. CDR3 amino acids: CASKLAGGNNEQFF. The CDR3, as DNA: TGTGCCAGCAAGCTAGCGGGGGGGAACAATGAGCAGTTCTTC.